Listed below are T cell receptor beta chains from one sample, sequenced in a study of OX40 agonist ivuxolimab in advanced cancers. TCRdb's copy holds only in-frame clones and misses some; the assay was immunoSEQ multiplex PCR. Among about 19,000 clones listed, about 88% were seen once. The sample consisted of CD4+ or CD8+ T cells sorted from blood, taken in a trial of the OX40 agonist ivuxolimab. The receptors come from an adult with an advanced solid tumor such as melanoma, head and neck, liver or kidney cancer. CDR3s include the opening cysteine and the closing phenylalanine or tryptophan. D genes are given only for firm matches. Clone size is stated in some rows and not others, as once, few, many or a class when expanded.

cdr3_nt	cdr3_aa	v_call	j_call	clone_size	d_call
TGTGCCAGCAGCTCCCTAGCGGGAGGTTACGAGCAGTACTTC	CASSSLAGGYEQYF	TRBV13	TRBJ2-7	-	TRBD2
TGTGCCAGCAGTTTATGGGGGACTTGGGGGGCCAACGTCCTGACTTTC	CASSLWGTWGANVLTF	TRBV27	TRBJ2-6	-	-
TGCGCCAGCACGGGGGCTAGCGGGAGTTACGAGCAGTACTTC	CASTGASGSYEQYF	TRBV5-1	TRBJ2-7	-	TRBD2
TGTGCCAGCAGTTACATCGGAACCCGGGATGAGCAGTTCTTC	CASSYIGTRDEQFF	TRBV6-6	TRBJ2-1	-	-
TGTGCCTGGACCTCTTTGGGTAGCGGGAACAGGGCGAACACCGGGGAGCTGTTTTTT	CAWTSLGSGNRANTGELFF	TRBV30	TRBJ2-2	-	TRBD2
TGTGCTAGCAGCTTTTGGGGTCTTGACTATGGCTACACCTTC	CASSFWGLDYGYTF	TRBV7-7	TRBJ1-2	-	-
TGCAGCGTCGCTGACGCGGACTACGAGCAGTACTTC	CSVADADYEQYF	TRBV29-1	TRBJ2-7	once	-
TGCGCCAGCAGCTTGGAGGCGCCAGGATCCACCTACGAGCAGTACTTC	CASSLEAPGSTYEQYF	TRBV5-1	TRBJ2-7	-	-
TGTGCCAGCAGTTACGCCTCGACCCGAGCAGGCCACGAGCAGTACTTC	CASSYASTRAGHEQYF	TRBV27	TRBJ2-7	-	-
TGTGCCAGCAGAACTAGCGGGTCAGGAGACGAGCAGTACTTC	CASRTSGSGDEQYF	TRBV27	TRBJ2-7	-	TRBD2
TGTGCCAGCAGCCGGGGAAATATGAACTACGAGCAGTACTTC	CASSRGNMNYEQYF	TRBV2	TRBJ2-7	few	-
TGTGCCAGCAGCCAGGGACAGGGAGGGTACGAGCAGTACTTC	CASSQGQGGYEQYF	TRBV5-4	TRBJ2-7	-	TRBD1
TGTGCCAGCAGTGCCCAGGGTGGCGGTAATGAAAAACTGTTTTTT	CASSAQGGGNEKLFF	TRBV6-5	TRBJ1-4	-	-
TGTGCCAGCAGCTTATGGGGGAGGGAAGCAGATACGCAGTATTTT	CASSLWGREADTQYF	TRBV7-6	TRBJ2-3	once	TRBD2
TGTGCCAGCAGTTTGCTAACTAGCGGAATTTACAATGAGCAGTTCTTC	CASSLLTSGIYNEQFF	TRBV27	TRBJ2-1	-	TRBD2
TGTGCCAGCAGCCCCCGGGGGGAGCGGGACCAAGAGACCCAGTACTTC	CASSPRGERDQETQYF	TRBV7-2	TRBJ2-5	once	TRBD2
TGTGCCAGCAGTTTTGGACTAACTAACACCGGGGAGCTGTTTTTT	CASSFGLTNTGELFF	TRBV27	TRBJ2-2	-	-
TGTGCCATCAGTGTTAGCACAGATACGCAGTATTTT	CAISVSTDTQYF	TRBV10-3	TRBJ2-3	-	-
TGCGCCAGCAGCCCGGAGCTAGCGGGGGCCTACGAGCAGTACTTC	CASSPELAGAYEQYF	TRBV4-3	TRBJ2-7	-	TRBD2
TGCGCCAGCAGCTGGGACTCCAGGAATGGCTACACCTTC	CASSWDSRNGYTF	TRBV5-1	TRBJ1-2	-	-
TGTGCCAGCAGCTTGCAGCGTACAGGGGCCCAGAACACTGAAGCTTTCTTT	CASSLQRTGAQNTEAFF	TRBV5-4	TRBJ1-1	-	TRBD1
TGTGCCAGCAGCTTAGTGGGAGCCGAGCAGTACTTC	CASSLVGAEQYF	TRBV7-8	TRBJ2-7	-	-
TGTGCCAGCAGCTTGGGTGGAAACCAAGAGACCCAGTACTTC	CASSLGGNQETQYF	TRBV11-2	TRBJ2-5	-	-
TGTGCCAGCACTCCGGGACCACAAAAGTATTTT	CASTPGPQKYF	TRBV6-6	TRBJ2-3	-	-
TGTGCCAGCAGCTTAGCGCGGACGGATCAGTACTTC	CASSLARTDQYF	TRBV7-9	TRBJ2-7	-	-
TGTGCCAGCAGCTCGGGACTAGCGGGAGTTAATGAGCAGTTCTTC	CASSSGLAGVNEQFF	TRBV4-2	TRBJ2-1	-	TRBD2
TGTGCCAGTAGGCCCGGGACTAGCAATCAGCCCCAGCATTTT	CASRPGTSNQPQHF	TRBV19	TRBJ1-5	-	-
TGTGCCAGCAGCCGTACTGGGGGTACAGATACGCAGTATTTT	CASSRTGGTDTQYF	TRBV7-6	TRBJ2-3	-	-
TGTGCCAGTAGTATTCGACTAGCCAGCCCCTACGAGCAGTACTTC	CASSIRLASPYEQYF	TRBV19	TRBJ2-7	few	TRBD2
TGTGCCAGCGGGACTAGCGGGAGGGATGAGCAGTTCTTC	CASGTSGRDEQFF	TRBV10-3	TRBJ2-1	-	TRBD2
TGTGCCAGCAGCCCGGCGGGGAACTACGAGCAGTACTTC	CASSPAGNYEQYF	TRBV5-5	TRBJ2-7	-	-
TGTGCCACTAACTTAGCGGGAGCCTACGAGCAGTACTTC	CATNLAGAYEQYF	TRBV6-1	TRBJ2-7	-	TRBD2
TGTGCCAGCAGCGCCCCCCCTAGCGGGAGTCGAGAGACCCAGTACTTC	CASSAPPSGSRETQYF	TRBV7-9	TRBJ2-5	-	TRBD2
TGTGCCAGCAGTTTAAGTTGGGGCTCTGGAAACACCATATATTTT	CASSLSWGSGNTIYF	TRBV27	TRBJ1-3	-	-
TGTGCCAGCAGCCCAGAGCCGGCGCCCACCGGGGAGCTGTTTTTT	CASSPEPAPTGELFF	TRBV7-3	TRBJ2-2	-	-
TGTGCCAGCAGCTTAAGGGGGGTAACCTACAATGAGCAGTTCTTC	CASSLRGVTYNEQFF	TRBV27	TRBJ2-1	-	-
TGTGCCAGCAGCCAAGTGGGGGGGCTGGATGAGCAGTTCTTC	CASSQVGGLDEQFF	TRBV14	TRBJ2-1	medium-sized	-
TGTGCCAGCAGTTACGCTCCAGGGGGTGGCTACACCTTC	CASSYAPGGGYTF	TRBV6-5	TRBJ1-2	-	TRBD1
TGTGCCAGCAGTGTACTAGGAGGAGAGCAGTTCTTC	CASSVLGGEQFF	TRBV25-1	TRBJ2-1	-	-
TGCGCCAGCAAAGTACACGAACGCACAGATACGCAGTATTTT	CASKVHERTDTQYF	TRBV10-2	TRBJ2-3	few	-